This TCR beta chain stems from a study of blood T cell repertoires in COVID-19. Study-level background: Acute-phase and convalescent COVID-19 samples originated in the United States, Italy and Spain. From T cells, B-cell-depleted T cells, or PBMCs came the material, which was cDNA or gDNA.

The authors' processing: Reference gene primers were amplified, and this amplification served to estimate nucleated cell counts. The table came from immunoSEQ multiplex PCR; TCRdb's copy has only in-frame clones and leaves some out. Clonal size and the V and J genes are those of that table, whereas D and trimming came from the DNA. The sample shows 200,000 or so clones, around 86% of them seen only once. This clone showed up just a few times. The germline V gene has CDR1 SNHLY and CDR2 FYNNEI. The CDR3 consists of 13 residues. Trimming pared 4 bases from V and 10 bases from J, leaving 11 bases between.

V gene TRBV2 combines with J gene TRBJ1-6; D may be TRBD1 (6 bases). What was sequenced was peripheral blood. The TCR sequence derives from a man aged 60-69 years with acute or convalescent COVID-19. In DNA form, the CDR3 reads TGTGCCAGCAGTGCCAGGGGTCGCTCACCCCTCCACTTT. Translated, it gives CASSARGRSPLHF.